Here is one TCR beta chain with its context. Its antigen is unidentified. Treatment of the sample: 15 to 20 received Ad26.COV2.S at low or high dose, single or two shots; five or six received placebo; per-sample allocation not given. Sample collection was performed on day 63 after the first vaccine or placebo injection. This record comes from a study of Ad26.COV2.S vaccination and SARS-CoV-2 variants. Study observations and caveats: Using TCR breadth and depth analyses may have led to underestimated total T cell responses.

The CDR3 has 16 amino acids. Trimming removed 2 bases at V and 0 bases at J, with 14 bases between. Germline V lookup: CDR1 GTSNPN, CDR2 SVGIG (reference sequence). Generated by immunoSEQ multiplex PCR, the TCRdb table keeps only in-frame clones and is missing some. This table holds about 420,000 clones, 85% to 90% found once. This rearrangement joins TRBV30 to TRBJ1-5, with D possibly being TRBD1 (5 bases). Sequenced material: peripheral blood, taken in a trial of Ad26.COV2.S vaccine versus placebo. This clonotype was sampled from a person aged 18-65 years who received the Ad26.COV2.S COVID-19 vaccine or a placebo. The CDR3 protein is CAWSRGWDFSNQPQHF. DNA of the CDR3: TGTGCCTGGAGTCGTGGTTGGGACTTTAGCAATCAGCCCCAGCATTTT.